This is a list of T cell receptor beta chains from one sample in a study of technical replicates of blood from a few donors. Generated by immunoSEQ multiplex PCR, the TCRdb table keeps only in-frame clones and is missing some. The sample carries tens of thousands of clones, roughly 94% recorded once. Sample: T cells isolated from PBMCs. Receptor source: a human donor in good health. Each CDR3 is given with its conserved first and last residue. D genes are given only for firm matches. Not all rows give a size; the values are once, few, many and, for expanded clones, a class.

d_call: .; clone_size: .; v_call: TRBV30; j_call: TRBJ2-5; cdr3_aa: CAWTLQVEETQYF; cdr3_nt: TGTGCCTGGACATTGCAGGTAGAAGAGACCCAGTACTTC
d_call: TRBD1; clone_size: .; v_call: TRBV7-3; j_call: TRBJ2-7; cdr3_aa: CASSGTVLSSYEQYF; cdr3_nt: TGTGCCAGCAGTGGGACAGTACTAAGCTCCTACGAGCAGTACTTC
d_call: TRBD1; clone_size: .; v_call: TRBV28; j_call: TRBJ1-1; cdr3_aa: CASSPSDRVDTEAFF; cdr3_nt: TGTGCCAGCAGCCCTTCGGACAGGGTGGACACTGAAGCTTTCTTT
d_call: TRBD1; clone_size: .; v_call: TRBV29-1; j_call: TRBJ1-2; cdr3_aa: CSVSGTGEGGYTF; cdr3_nt: TGCAGCGTGTCCGGGACAGGGGAGGGCGGCTACACCTTC
d_call: .; clone_size: .; v_call: TRBV7-9; j_call: TRBJ1-1; cdr3_aa: CASSLGRNSGFF; cdr3_nt: TGTGCCAGCAGCTTAGGCAGGAATAGCGGTTTCTTT
d_call: .; clone_size: .; v_call: TRBV5-1; j_call: TRBJ2-5; cdr3_aa: CASSSPKLATQYF; cdr3_nt: TGCGCCAGCAGCTCCCCTAAGCTCGCGACCCAGTACTTC
d_call: .; clone_size: once; v_call: TRBV19; j_call: TRBJ2-2; cdr3_aa: CASSNGQNTGELFF; cdr3_nt: TGTGCCAGTAGTAACGGACAAAACACCGGGGAGCTGTTTTTT
d_call: .; clone_size: once; v_call: TRBV7-3; j_call: TRBJ1-1; cdr3_aa: CASSLVPYTEAFF; cdr3_nt: TGTGCCAGCAGCTTAGTCCCTTACACTGAAGCTTTCTTT
d_call: .; clone_size: .; v_call: TRBV13; j_call: TRBJ2-1; cdr3_aa: CASSRGEANEQFF; cdr3_nt: TGTGCCAGCAGCAGAGGGGAGGCGAATGAGCAGTTCTTC
d_call: TRBD1; clone_size: .; v_call: TRBV2; j_call: TRBJ2-7; cdr3_aa: CASKGTAYYEQYF; cdr3_nt: TGTGCCAGCAAGGGGACAGCATACTACGAGCAGTACTTC
d_call: .; clone_size: .; v_call: TRBV5-4; j_call: TRBJ2-5; cdr3_aa: CASSSGSRGTQYF; cdr3_nt: TGTGCCAGCAGCTCCGGGTCCAGGGGGACCCAGTACTTC
d_call: .; clone_size: .; v_call: TRBV2; j_call: TRBJ2-5; cdr3_aa: CASTAVQETQYF; cdr3_nt: TGTGCCAGCACAGCGGTCCAAGAGACCCAGTACTTC
d_call: TRBD1; clone_size: .; v_call: TRBV28; j_call: TRBJ1-5; cdr3_aa: CASSLEGTGGAQPQHF; cdr3_nt: TGTGCCAGCAGTTTAGAAGGGACAGGGGGTGCTCAGCCCCAGCATTTT
d_call: TRBD2; clone_size: .; v_call: TRBV11-3; j_call: TRBJ2-7; cdr3_aa: CASSFSSGGVYEQYF; cdr3_nt: TGTGCCAGCAGCTTCTCTAGCGGAGGGGTCTACGAGCAGTACTTC
d_call: .; clone_size: once; v_call: TRBV7-8; j_call: TRBJ1-4; cdr3_aa: CASKNPGDEKLFF; cdr3_nt: TGTGCCAGCAAAAATCCAGGGGATGAAAAACTGTTTTTT
d_call: .; clone_size: .; v_call: TRBV6-5; j_call: TRBJ2-7; cdr3_aa: CASSREFSSYEQYF; cdr3_nt: TGTGCCAGCTCCCGGGAATTCAGCTCCTACGAGCAGTACTTC
d_call: TRBD1; clone_size: once; v_call: TRBV27; j_call: TRBJ1-1; cdr3_aa: CASSYGTGSTEAFF; cdr3_nt: TGTGCCAGCAGTTACGGGACAGGCTCCACTGAAGCTTTCTTT
d_call: TRBD1; clone_size: .; v_call: TRBV28; j_call: TRBJ2-4; cdr3_aa: CASSLYDRVDIQYF; cdr3_nt: TGTGCCAGCAGTTTATACGACAGGGTGGACATTCAGTACTTC
d_call: .; clone_size: .; v_call: TRBV6-5; j_call: TRBJ1-2; cdr3_aa: CASFQGRDGYTF; cdr3_nt: TGTGCCAGCTTTCAGGGGAGAGATGGCTACACCTTC
d_call: TRBD1; clone_size: .; v_call: TRBV7-2; j_call: TRBJ2-3; cdr3_aa: CASSSAGTGHTDTQYF; cdr3_nt: TGTGCCAGCAGCTCCGCGGGGACAGGGCACACAGATACGCAGTATTTT
d_call: TRBD1; clone_size: .; v_call: TRBV30; j_call: TRBJ1-3; cdr3_aa: CAWSVGTAAGNTIYF; cdr3_nt: TGTGCCTGGAGCGTTGGGACAGCAGCTGGAAACACCATATATTTT
d_call: .; clone_size: .; v_call: TRBV7-9; j_call: TRBJ1-5; cdr3_aa: CASSPQGLDQPQHF; cdr3_nt: TGTGCCAGCAGCCCCCAGGGGTTAGATCAGCCCCAGCATTTT
d_call: .; clone_size: few; v_call: TRBV21-1; j_call: TRBJ2-7; cdr3_aa: CASSKGTRSSYEQYF; cdr3_nt: TGTGCCAGCAGCAAAGGTACCAGGTCTTCCTACGAGCAGTACTTC
d_call: .; clone_size: .; v_call: TRBV7-9; j_call: TRBJ2-7; cdr3_aa: CASSFQDYEQYF; cdr3_nt: TGTGCCAGCAGTTTCCAGGACTACGAGCAGTACTTC
d_call: .; clone_size: once; v_call: TRBV27; j_call: TRBJ1-2; cdr3_aa: CASKTVPYGYTF; cdr3_nt: TGTGCCAGCAAGACAGTTCCTTATGGCTACACCTTC
d_call: .; clone_size: .; v_call: TRBV6-5; j_call: TRBJ2-2; cdr3_aa: CASRIHLTGELFF; cdr3_nt: TGTGCCAGCCGAATTCACCTAACCGGGGAGCTGTTTTTT
d_call: .; clone_size: .; v_call: TRBV7-2; j_call: TRBJ2-3; cdr3_aa: CASSSRVADTQYF; cdr3_nt: TGTGCCAGCAGCTCCCGAGTCGCAGATACGCAGTATTTT
d_call: TRBD1; clone_size: once; v_call: TRBV4-1; j_call: TRBJ2-7; cdr3_aa: CASSQGQAYEQYF; cdr3_nt: TGCGCCAGCAGCCAGGGACAGGCCTACGAGCAGTACTTC
d_call: .; clone_size: .; v_call: TRBV15; j_call: TRBJ2-1; cdr3_aa: CATSTISGHEQFF; cdr3_nt: TGTGCCACCAGCACGATCAGCGGTCATGAGCAGTTCTTC
d_call: TRBD1; clone_size: .; v_call: TRBV7-3; j_call: TRBJ2-7; cdr3_aa: CASSLDRDDEQYF; cdr3_nt: TGTGCCAGCAGTCTGGACAGGGACGACGAGCAGTACTTC
d_call: TRBD2; clone_size: .; v_call: TRBV6-1; j_call: TRBJ2-7; cdr3_aa: CASKASGTQEQYF; cdr3_nt: TGTGCCAGCAAAGCAAGCGGGACCCAAGAGCAGTACTTC
d_call: .; clone_size: once; v_call: TRBV30; j_call: TRBJ1-2; cdr3_aa: CAWSVQTNGYTF; cdr3_nt: TGTGCCTGGAGTGTACAGACAAACGGCTACACCTTC
d_call: TRBD2; clone_size: .; v_call: TRBV15; j_call: TRBJ2-1; cdr3_aa: CATSTPGLAGLAEYNEQFF; cdr3_nt: TGTGCCACCAGCACCCCGGGACTAGCGGGACTAGCCGAGTACAATGAGCAGTTCTTC